Below are 17 T cell receptor beta chains sequenced from a single sample in a study of blood T cell repertoires in COVID-19. Assay used: immunoSEQ multiplex PCR; TCRdb lists only in-frame clones, some missing. The repertoire holds roughly 360,000 clones, roughly 86% seen once, with around 1.1% in the top ten. What was sequenced was peripheral blood. These receptors were collected from a human donor with acute or convalescent COVID-19. The donor label of this sample is uncertain.

The chain has TRBV12-3 or TRBV12-4 and TRBJ2-1, with 7 bases identical to TRBD1. Trimming took 6 bases from V and 10 from J; bases not matched to a gene: 9. The CDR3 loop spans 13 amino acids. CDR3 residues: CASRGQEFGEQFF. The CDR3 coding sequence is TGTGCCAGCAGAGGACAGGAATTCGGAGAGCAGTTCTTC.

The chain is built from TRBV18 and TRBJ2-2, with 12 bases lining up with TRBD2. Unmatched junction bases numbered 10, after V lost 0 bases and J lost 5 bases. The germline CDR1 and CDR2 sequences are KGHSH and LQKENI. The CDR3 is 19 residues long. The CDR3 sequence is CASSPPFGGLAGVTGELFF. The CDR3 nucleotides read TGTGCCAGCTCACCACCATTTGGGGGACTAGCGGGCGTTACCGGGGAGCTGTTTTTT.

This clone was detected a few times. The genes are TRBV6-6 and TRBJ1-2; 7 positions match TRBD1. Germline assignment: CDR1 MNHNY and CDR2 SVGAGI (reference sequence). V shed 2 bases and J 7 bases; nucleotides not matched to a gene: 7. This CDR3 is 14 amino acids long. DNA of the CDR3: TGTGCCAGCAGTTACCGGGGACAGAATGGTGGCTACACCTTC. Amino acid sequence: CASSYRGQNGGYTF.

This clone showed up just a few times. The chain employs TRBV29-1 and TRBJ2-3; TRBD2 might be the D (6 bases). Per germline, CDR1 SQVTM and CDR2 ANQGSEA. V was pared by 4 bases and J by 5 bases, with 13 bases between. The CDR3 sequence is 13 residues long. Here the CDR3 reads CSVGGDGRDTQYF. The CDR3 DNA reads as TGCAGCGTTGGAGGGGACGGGAGAGATACGCAGTATTTT.

The chain combines TRBV3-1 (or the pseudogene TRBV3-2) with TRBJ1-1; the match to TRBD1 covers 9 bases. Germline loops: CDR1 LGHDT, CDR2 YNNKEL (reference sequence). Trimming at V came to 2 bases and at J to 6 bases, leaving 7 bases not matched to a gene. CDR3 length equals 15 residues. CDR3 nucleotides: TGTGCCAGCAGCCAACCGGGACAGGGTAGGCCTGAAGCTTTCTTT. It yields the protein CASSQPGQGRPEAFF.

This clone was counted between two and nine times. The V and J genes are TRBV3-1 (or the pseudogene TRBV3-2) and TRBJ2-3; D may be TRBD2 (5 bases). CDR3 size: 16 residues. Germline loops: CDR1 LGHDT, CDR2 YNNKEL (reference sequence). Trimming pared 3 bases from V and 0 bases from J, leaving 13 bases between. The CDR3 region is CASSHLSGASTDTQYF. The CDR3 DNA follows: TGTGCCAGCAGCCATCTGAGCGGAGCTAGCACAGATACGCAGTATTTT.

The V call is TRBV14, the J call TRBJ1-6; D remains ambiguous. The V and J ends lost 3 bases and 16 bases respectively, with 10 bases between them. This CDR3 is 11 amino acids long. Germline V gene sequence: CDR1 SGHDN, CDR2 FVKESK. DNA for the CDR3: TGTGCCAGCAGCCACGAGGCGGAACTCCACTTT. This translates into CASSHEAELHF.

The V gene is TRBV5-4, the J gene TRBJ1-2; 7 positions match TRBD1. Germline V gene sequence: CDR1 SGHNT, CDR2 YYREEE (reference sequence). V was pared by 4 bases and J by 6 bases, with 12 bases of the junction left unmatched. This CDR3 contains 15 residues. In DNA, the CDR3 is TGTGCCAGCAGCAAACCACAGGGGATTACTAATGGCTACACCTTC. Translation: CASSKPQGITNGYTF.

The chain uses TRBV3-1 (or the pseudogene TRBV3-2) and TRBJ1-3; possibly TRBD1 for D (6 bases). This CDR3 contains 16 residues. Trimming took 4 bases from V and 0 from J, leaving 13 bases between them. The germline gives CDR1 LGHDT, CDR2 YNNKEL (reference sequence). CDR3 sequence: CASSRRQANSGNTIYF. CDR3 bases: TGTGCCAGCAGCCGACGACAGGCCAACTCTGGAAACACCATATATTTT.

The rearrangement joins TRBV11-2 to TRBJ1-3; no reliable D call. The germline V gene encodes CDR1 SGHAT and CDR2 FQNNGV. This CDR3 comprises 16 residues. V was trimmed by 2 bases and J by 0 bases, leaving 11 bases between them. CDR3 sequence: CASSLTQILSGNTIYF. The CDR3, as DNA: TGTGCCAGCAGCTTAACACAGATACTCTCTGGAAACACCATATATTTT.

The gene calls are TRBV18 and TRBJ2-3, with D tentatively TRBD2 (6 bases). This CDR3 has 12 amino acids. V dropped 6 bases and J dropped 3 bases, with 7 bases sitting between them. Germline V gene sequence: CDR1 KGHSH, CDR2 LQKENI. CDR3 DNA: TGTGCCAGCTCGCTAGCGACAGATACGCAGTATTTT. Translating it yields CASSLATDTQYF.

The rearrangement links TRBV6-5 to TRBJ2-1; tentatively, D is TRBD1 (5 bases). CDR3 length: 14 residues. Looked up from germline, CDR1 is MNHEY and CDR2 is SVGAGI. With 7 bases removed from V and 1 base from J, the gap between germline ends came to 11 bases. The DNA of the CDR3 is TGTGCCAGCAACGCAGGGTTGTCCTACAATGAGCAGTTCTTC. This sequence encodes CASNAGLSYNEQFF.

The rearrangement joins TRBV5-1 to TRBJ2-7; tentative D call: TRBD2 (6 bases). Germline values: CDR1 SGHRS, CDR2 YFSETQ. This CDR3 region has 16 residues. Between the trimmed V and J ends, which lost 3 bases and 1 base, there was a span of 17 bases. CDR3 loop: CASSSPTGLSSYEQYF. CDR3 nucleotide sequence: TGCGCCAGCAGCTCGCCGACGGGACTTTCATCCTACGAGCAGTACTTC.

J is TRBJ2-3 and V is TRBV4-1; no definite D call. The length of the CDR3 is 14 residues. The V gene's germline CDR1 is MGHRA and CDR2 YSYEKL. CDR3 DNA: TGCGCTTCTGCCGTGAGTCGCGACACAGATACGCAGTATTTT. Its protein product is CASAVSRDTDTQYF.

V gene TRBV7-2 combines with J gene TRBJ1-4; 8 bases agree with TRBD1. The V segment lost 4 bases and the J segment 6 bases; nucleotides outside the gene matches: 10. The CDR3 extends over 16 amino acids. Germline V gene lookup returns CDR1 SGHTA and CDR2 FQGNSA. The CDR3 loop is CASSSKLRGQYEKLFF. CDR3 nucleotides: TGTGCCAGCAGCTCTAAACTCAGGGGGCAATATGAAAAACTGTTTTTT.

The V gene is TRBV15, the J gene TRBJ2-1, with 8 bases lining up with TRBD2. V gave up 3 bases and J gave up 0 bases; unmatched junction bases: 7. The germline V gene has CDR1 LNHNV and CDR2 YYDKDF (reference sequence). This CDR3 is 17 amino acids long. For the CDR3, the DNA is TGTGCCACCAGCAGGCTAACCGGGACTAGCTCCTACAATGAGCAGTTCTTC. Protein sequence: CATSRLTGTSSYNEQFF. Full variable domain (remainder filled in from reference TRBV15 and TRBJ2-1): DAMVIQNPRYQVTQFGKPVTLSCSQTLNHNVMYWYQQKSSQAPKLLFHYYDKDFNNEADTPDNFQSRRPNTSFCFLDIRSPGLGDTAMYLCATSRLTGTSSYNEQFFGPGTRLTVL.

This chain links TRBV5-6 with TRBJ2-7, with 9 bases matching TRBD1. The CDR3 runs 15 residues. With V trimmed by 6 bases and J by 2 bases, 9 bases remained unmatched. Per the germline V gene, CDR1 is SGHDT and CDR2 is YYEEEE. The CDR3 spells CASTEAGTGTYEQYF. The DNA for the CDR3 is TGTGCCAGCACCGAGGCCGGGACAGGGACCTACGAGCAGTACTTC.